Sequencing of this T cell receptor (beta chain) was carried out in a study of CD8+CD57+ T cells in acquired aplastic anemia. Study in general: Reads per healthy sample averaged approximately 9.9 million (CD4+) and approximately 12 million (CD8+). Study-wide results and limits: Patient and control CD8+ Simpson's diversity was not significantly different.

Both TCR beta VDJ combination and CDR3 sequence profiling were carried out. Genomic DNA was the template for this profiling. From the reads, TCRdb called clonotypes with MiXCR, one entry per CDR3 protein. This table has 400,000 to 500,000 distinct CDR3 sequences, about two thirds appearing once. To note about this clonotype: Its cognate antigen is unknown.

Germline V gene data show CDR1 as SNHLY and CDR2 as FYNNEI. CDR3 length: 10 residues. The clonotype was recovered from a human donor in good health, serving as a control. Sequenced sample: sorted CD4+, CD8+, or CD8+CD57+ T cells (not recorded which) from PBMCs. The gene calls are TRBV2 and TRBJ2-1; perhaps TRBD2 as D (6 bases). The CDR3 DNA reads TGTCCGACTAGCTACAATGAGCAGTTCTTC. Translation: CPTSYNEQFF.